One sample yielded the 19 T cell receptor beta chains listed below, sequenced in a study of neurological immune-mediated disorders. TCRdb ran MiXCR on the 5' RACE reads and lists one entry per CDR3 protein. The sample holds 67,000 or so distinct CDR3 sequences, approximately 13% seen once. The time point was: longitudinal time-point 1 (baseline). The specimen was PBMCs. The source is a female donor with HTLV-1-associated myelopathy (HAM/TSP).

The chain recombines TRBV7-3 with TRBJ2-2; TRBD1 aligns across 9 bases. V dropped 5 bases and J dropped 6; count of bases not matched to a gene: 7. This CDR3 has 15 amino acids. CDR1 and CDR2 from the germline V gene are SGHTA and FQGTGA. The CDR3 loop is CASSRGTGRSGELFF. CDR3 sequence (DNA): TGTGCCAGCAGCAGAGGGACAGGGCGATCCGGGGAGCTGTTTTTT.

In its sample, this clonotype was seen many times. The gene calls are TRBV20-1 and TRBJ2-2; possible D gene TRBD2, 5 bases. The CDR3 consists of 12 residues. V lost 5 bases and J 1 base, leaving 5 bases between the germline ends. Germline values: CDR1 DFQATT, CDR2 SNEGSKA (reference sequence). CDR3 sequence: CSAGRNTGELFF. CDR3 coding DNA: TGCAGTGCTGGGAGGAACACCGGGGAGCTGTTTTTT.

This clonotype was detected ten times or more. The J gene is TRBJ2-6, the V gene TRBV5-1; D not resolved. CDR1 is SGHRS, CDR2 YFSETQ, per germline. The V gene lost 0 bases and the J gene lost 0 bases, with 7 bases spanning the gap. CDR3 length: 16 residues. CDR3 sequence reads: CASSLVPNSGANVLTF. Here the CDR3 DNA reads TGCGCCAGCAGCTTGGTTCCGAACTCTGGGGCCAACGTCCTGACTTTC. The entire variable domain, with the rest obtained from reference TRBV5-1 and TRBJ2-6, is as follows: KAGVTQTPRYLIKTRGQQVTLSCSPISGHRSVSWYQQTPGQGLQFLFEYFSETQRNKGNFPGRFSGRQFSNSRSEMNVSTLELGDSALYLCASSLVPNSGANVLTFGAGSRLTVL.

The sample holds many counts of this clonotype. The chain has TRBV12-3 or TRBV12-4 and TRBJ2-7; D assignment may be TRBD1 or TRBD2 (5 bases each). There are 13 residues in the CDR3. V lost 3 bases and J 3 bases, leaving 9 bases between the germline ends. CDR3 nucleotides: TGTGCCAGCAGTTTGGGGGAAGACTACGAGCAGTACTTC. Translating gives CASSLGEDYEQYF.

This clonotype was observed at least ten times. This CDR3 reads CASSQPDRDTGELFF. The CDR3 nucleotides read TGTGCCAGCAGTCAGCCGGACAGGGACACCGGGGAGCTGTTTTTT. The chain links TRBV7-2 to TRBJ2-2; 8 bases agree with TRBD1. Germline loops: CDR1 SGHTA, CDR2 FQGNSA. J lost 3 bases, V lost 6 bases, and 6 bases had no gene match. The CDR3 has 15 residues.

This clonotype was counted ten times or more. The CDR3 here is CASSLATGNNSPLHF. For the CDR3, the DNA is TGCGCCAGCAGCTTGGCCACAGGGAATAATTCACCCCTCCACTTT. This chain joins TRBV5-1 and TRBJ1-6; D perhaps matches TRBD1 (6 bases). The CDR3 covers 15 residues. The germline V gene encodes CDR1 SGHRS and CDR2 YFSETQ. V dropped 0 bases and J dropped 5 bases, with 9 bases sitting between them.

CDR3 DNA: TGCGCCAGCAGCCAAGAGTTATGGAGCGGGGGGGCTGATACGCAGTATTTT. Translating gives CASSQELWSGGADTQYF. The V and J genes are TRBV4-1 and TRBJ2-3; 10 positions agree with TRBD2. V shed 0 bases and J 6 bases; nucleotides not matched to a gene: 9. Germline assignment: CDR1 MGHRA and CDR2 YSYEKL. CDR3 length: 17 amino acids.

Many counts were recorded for this clonotype. J is TRBJ2-7 and V is TRBV5-6; 11 bases are shared with TRBD1. Germline CDR1 reads SGHDT; CDR2 reads YYEEEE. The CDR3 runs 15 residues. The J segment lost 3 bases and the V segment lost 1 base, leaving 3 bases of the junction unmatched. Here the CDR3 DNA reads TGTGCCAGCAGCTTGAGCGGGACAGGGGGCTACGAGCAGTACTTC. Protein product: CASSLSGTGGYEQYF. Full variable domain (outside the CDR3, taken from reference TRBV5-6 and TRBJ2-7): DAGVTQSPTHLIKTRGQQVTLRCSPKSGHDTVSWYQQALGQGPQFIFQYYEEEERQRGNFPDRFSGHQFPNYSSELNVNALLLGDSALYLCASSLSGTGGYEQYFGPGTRLTVT.

This clonotype was counted ten times or more. V and J are TRBV5-5 and TRBJ2-3; 9 bases match TRBD2. The junction had 7 bases not matched to a gene; V was cut back by 3 bases and J by 5 bases. Per the germline V gene, CDR1 is SGHKS and CDR2 is YYEKEE (reference sequence). CDR3 length: 15 amino acids. CDR3 coding DNA: TGTGCCAGCAGCTCCCGACTAGCGGTCGAAGATACGCAGTATTTT. Protein: CASSSRLAVEDTQYF.

This clonotype was found many times. The chain joins TRBV2 to TRBJ2-1; 8 bases align to TRBD2. This CDR3 region has 15 residues. The V segment lost 6 bases and the J segment 8 bases; nucleotides outside the gene matches: 12. Looked up from germline, CDR1 is SNHLY and CDR2 is FYNNEI. The CDR3 region is CASSRGLAGTDEQFF. CDR3 bases: TGTGCCAGCAGCCGAGGACTAGCTGGTACCGATGAGCAGTTCTTC.

This clonotype occurred many times. This rearrangement joins TRBV5-1 to TRBJ2-7; 11 bases fit TRBD1. Germline V lookup: CDR1 SGHRS, CDR2 YFSETQ. This CDR3 region has 14 residues. V lost 2 bases to trimming and J lost 4 bases; unmatched junction nucleotides: 2. The CDR3 nucleotides are TGCGCCAGCAGCTTCCGGGACAGGGGGTACGAGCAGTACTTC. Protein product: CASSFRDRGYEQYF.

The sample holds many counts of this clonotype. The rearrangement links TRBV28 to TRBJ2-7; 7 bases match TRBD1. V trimming: 2 bases; J trimming: 4 bases; junction bases outside the gene matches: 8. Germline values: CDR1 MDHEN, CDR2 SYDVKM. The CDR3 runs 15 residues. CDR3 coding DNA: TGTGCCAGCAGTTTACGTAGGGGGCAAAGTTACGAGCAGTACTTC. Amino acids: CASSLRRGQSYEQYF.

The table lists this clonotype with many counts. The J gene is TRBJ1-6, the V gene TRBV6-5; 8 positions agree with TRBD1. The CDR3 is 16 amino acids. CDR1 and CDR2 from the germline V gene are MNHEY and SVGAGI. V trimming: 5 bases; J trimming: 9 bases; junction bases outside the gene matches: 12. The CDR3 reads CASSQPRTGNRSPLHF. The CDR3 nucleotides read TGTGCCAGCAGTCAGCCCCGGACAGGGAACCGTTCACCCCTCCACTTT.

This clonotype has a count of ten or more. V usage is TRBV7-2 and J usage is TRBJ2-7, with D hard to call. The CDR3 runs 11 residues. Germline V gene lookup returns CDR1 SGHTA and CDR2 FQGNSA. V lost 11 bases to trimming and J lost 6 bases, with 14 bases between them. The CDR3 loop reads CASTSYREQYF. The CDR3 nucleotides read TGTGCCTCAACGTCGTATCGCGAGCAGTACTTC. Based on the CDR3 plus reference TRBV7-2 and TRBJ2-7, the full variable domain is GAGVSQSPSNKVTEKGKDVELRCDPISGHTALYWYRQSLGQGLEFLIYFQGNSAPDKSGLPSDRFSAERTGGSVSTLTIQRTQQEDSAVYLCASTSYREQYFGPGTRLTVT.

This clonotype was counted many times. The genes are TRBV7-2 and TRBJ1-1; TRBD1 matches 7 bases. With V trimmed by 6 bases and J by 11 bases, 15 bases remained unmatched. This CDR3 has 14 residues. CDR1 and CDR2 from the germline V gene are SGHTA and FQGNSA. DNA for the CDR3: TGTGCCAGCAGTCCCGGGGGAGGGGGCCTGTTTGCTTTCTTT. Protein product: CASSPGGGGLFAFF. Together with reference TRBV7-2 and TRBJ1-1, the CDR3 gives the full variable domain: GAGVSQSPSNKVTEKGKDVELRCDPISGHTALYWYRQSLGQGLEFLIYFQGNSAPDKSGLPSDRFSAERTGGSVSTLTIQRTQQEDSAVYLCASSPGGGGLFAFFGQGTRLTVV.

This clonotype was observed many times. This chain links TRBV27 with TRBJ2-5, with D hard to call. The CDR3 loop spans 14 amino acids. V was clipped by 10 bases and J by 4 bases, with 19 bases between them. CDR1 and CDR2 from the germline V gene are MNHEY and SMNVEV (reference sequence). This CDR3 is CATRRPGLGETQYF. CDR3 DNA sequence: TGTGCCACCCGTCGGCCGGGCCTCGGAGAGACCCAGTACTTC.

This clonotype was counted many times. The rearrangement uses TRBV29-1 and TRBJ1-1; D perhaps matches TRBD1 (5 bases). This CDR3 spans 14 amino acids. Trimming cost V 5 bases and J 4 bases, with 17 bases left between them. Germline loops: CDR1 SQVTM, CDR2 ANQGSEA. This CDR3 reads CSVFGAKGTTEAFF. As DNA, the CDR3 is TGCAGCGTTTTCGGGGCTAAGGGAACCACTGAAGCTTTCTTT.

There are many counts of this clonotype. V and J are TRBV5-1 and TRBJ1-1; maybe TRBD1 (6 bases). The CDR3 contains 16 residues. V lost 0 bases and J 0 bases, leaving 12 bases between the germline ends. Germline V CDR1 and CDR2: SGHRS, YFSETQ. Here the CDR3 reads CASSLGDTAMNTEAFF. In DNA, the CDR3 is TGCGCCAGCAGCTTGGGGGACACCGCCATGAACACTGAAGCTTTCTTT.

This clonotype was seen repeatedly, ten times or more. The rearrangement uses TRBV5-1 and TRBJ2-2; TRBD1 might be the D (5 bases). The CDR3 is 15 amino acids. From germline, CDR1 is SGHRS and CDR2 YFSETQ. V dropped 4 bases and J dropped 3 bases, with 13 bases sitting between them. The CDR3 sequence is CASSTVATDTGELFF. The CDR3, as DNA: TGCGCCAGCAGCACGGTCGCGACAGACACCGGGGAGCTGTTTTTT.